This TCR beta chain originates from a study of blood T cell repertoires in COVID-19. Some clones are missing from TCRdb's copy, which holds only in-frame ones; the method was immunoSEQ multiplex PCR. The repertoire has about 500,000 clones, roughly 89% of them found once; the top ten carry about 8.2%. This clone was detected a few times. Trimming pared 2 bases from V and 6 bases from J, leaving 13 bases between. Per the germline V gene, CDR1 is MNHEY and CDR2 is SMNVEV (reference sequence). The CDR3 consists of 14 residues. The sequenced sample consisted of peripheral blood. The chain links TRBV27 to TRBJ1-1; the D is unclear. This receptor was identified in a woman aged 50 to 60 with COVID-19, enrolled during active disease. CDR3 coding DNA: TGTGCCAGCAGTTTAAGTATGATCGGGGCTGAAGCTTTCTTT. This codes for CASSLSMIGAEAFF.